This T cell receptor (beta chain) was recovered during a study of T cell repertoires in cytomegalovirus infection. Across the study: Use of recently identified HLA-C-restricted and well-studied HLA-B-restricted CMV epitopes was part of the study. Based on public TCR beta signatures, there were indications of CMV infection and of a matching HLA type.

Study results and caveats: Dominating the ex vivo response were HLA-C-restricted CMV-specific TCR beta clonotypes. The study identified carriers of CMV plus the relevant HLA from cumulative public TCR beta family frequency.

TCRdb re-called the reads with MiXCR, one entry per CDR3 protein. Among roughly 78,000 distinct CDR3 sequences, approximately 42% were seen once, and the ten largest hold approximately 93%. The count of this clonotype is one. Its matching antigen is unknown. V lost 5 bases and J 8 bases, leaving 27 bases between the germline ends. The CDR3 totals 16 residues. Germline-derived CDR1 and CDR2 are DFQATT and SNEGSKA (reference sequence). This specimen was CD8+ T cells from cultured PBMCs, taken from culture after CMV antigen stimulation. The source is a human donor in good health (CMV status not recorded). Some clones in this sample may be carry-over from other donors' samples. The rearrangement joins TRBV20-1 to TRBJ1-1; weak D call: TRBD1 (5 bases). CDR3 nucleotides: TGCAGTGCTGGACAACGGAGGTACGGGGAGGCTCAGGAAGCTTTCTTT. Its protein is CSAGQRRYGEAQEAFF.